This TCR beta chain comes out of a study of cytomegalovirus exposure and HLA in healthy donors. General study points: An observed cluster of highly shared sequence variants was recorded as a likely sequencing artifact.

With respect to this clone: Its antigen is currently unknown. This same CDR3 is encoded by further DNA sequences in the sample.

PCR was performed using 60 Vbeta and 13 Jbeta primers. Using immunoSEQ multiplex PCR, the repertoire was profiled, and TCRdb retains in-frame clones only, with some absent. The table shows about 180,000 clones, with 70% to 85% occurring only once. After removal of 1 base from V and 1 base from J, the junction contained 0 bases not matched to a gene. Germline CDR1 and CDR2: LGHNT and FRNRAP. The CDR3 sequence is 14 residues long. This rearrangement joins TRBV12-5 to TRBJ2-7, with 8 bases fitting TRBD1. The sequenced material came from PBMCs. The TCR was taken from a woman in her twenties or thirties in good health and CMV-seropositive. Here the CDR3 reads CASGLGTGSYEQYF. The CDR3 coding sequence is TGTGCTAGTGGTTTGGGGACAGGGTCCTACGAGCAGTACTTC.